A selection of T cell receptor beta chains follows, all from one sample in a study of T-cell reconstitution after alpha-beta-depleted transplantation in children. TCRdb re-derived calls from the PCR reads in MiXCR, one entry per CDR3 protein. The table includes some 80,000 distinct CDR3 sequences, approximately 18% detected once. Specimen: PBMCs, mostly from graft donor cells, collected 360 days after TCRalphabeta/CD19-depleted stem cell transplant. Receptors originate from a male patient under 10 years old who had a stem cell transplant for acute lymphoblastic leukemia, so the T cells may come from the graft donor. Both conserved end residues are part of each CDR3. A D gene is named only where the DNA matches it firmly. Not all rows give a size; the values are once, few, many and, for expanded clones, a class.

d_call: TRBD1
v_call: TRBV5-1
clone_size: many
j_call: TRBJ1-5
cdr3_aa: CASSLPGTGNQPQHF
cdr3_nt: TGCGCCAGCAGCTTACCCGGGACAGGGAATCAGCCCCAGCATTTT

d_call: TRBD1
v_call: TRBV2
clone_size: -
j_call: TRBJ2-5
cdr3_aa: CASTTGGWETQYF
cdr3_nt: TGTGCCAGCACTACAGGGGGCTGGGAGACCCAGTACTTC

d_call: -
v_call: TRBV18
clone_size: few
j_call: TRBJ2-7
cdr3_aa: CASSPTRFELAAYYEQYF
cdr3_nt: TGTGCCAGCTCACCCACAAGGTTCGAACTAGCAGCCTATTACGAGCAGTACTTC

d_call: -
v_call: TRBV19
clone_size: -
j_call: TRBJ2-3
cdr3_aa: CASSRDVPDTQYF
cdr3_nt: TGTGCCAGTAGCCGGGACGTTCCAGATACGCAGTATTTT

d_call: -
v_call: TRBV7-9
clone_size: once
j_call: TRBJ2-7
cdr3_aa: CASSLEIGRQSSYEQYF
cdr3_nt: TGTGCCAGCAGCTTAGAGATAGGGCGGCAGAGCTCCTACGAGCAGTACTTC

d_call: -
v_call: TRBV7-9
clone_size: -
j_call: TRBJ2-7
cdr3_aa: CASSFFFPPGQTYEQYF
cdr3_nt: TGTGCCAGCAGCTTCTTTTTCCCCCCCGGGCAAACCTACGAGCAGTACTTC

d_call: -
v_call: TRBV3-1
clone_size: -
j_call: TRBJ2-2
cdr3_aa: CASSQAGPGELFF
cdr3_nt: TGTGCCAGCAGCCAAGCCGGTCCCGGGGAGCTGTTTTTT

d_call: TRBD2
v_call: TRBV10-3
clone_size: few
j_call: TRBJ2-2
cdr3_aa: CATQRGGWNTGELFF
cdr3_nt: TGTGCCACGCAGCGGGGGGGATGGAACACCGGGGAGCTGTTTTTT

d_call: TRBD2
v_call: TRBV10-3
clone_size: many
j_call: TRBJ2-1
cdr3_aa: CAISGGGNEQFF
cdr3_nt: TGTGCCATCAGTGGGGGGGGAAATGAGCAGTTCTTC

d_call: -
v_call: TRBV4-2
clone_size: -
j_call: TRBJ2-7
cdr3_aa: CASSQDLRIGHSYEQYF
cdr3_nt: TGTGCCAGCAGCCAAGATCTTCGTATAGGACACTCCTACGAGCAGTACTTC

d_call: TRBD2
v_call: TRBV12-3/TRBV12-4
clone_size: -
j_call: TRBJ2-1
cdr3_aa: CASSLSGRLGNEQFF
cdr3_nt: TGTGCCAGCAGTCTTAGCGGGAGGCTGGGAAATGAGCAGTTCTTC

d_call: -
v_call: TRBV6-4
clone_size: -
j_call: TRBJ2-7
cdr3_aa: CASSETGSSYEQYF
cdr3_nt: TGTGCCAGCAGTGAGACCGGGAGTTCCTACGAGCAGTACTTC

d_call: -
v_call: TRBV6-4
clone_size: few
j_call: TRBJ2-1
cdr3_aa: CASSEDGGLRRLEQFF
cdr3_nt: TGTGCCAGCAGTGAAGACGGTGGACTACGACGTTTGGAACAGTTCTTC

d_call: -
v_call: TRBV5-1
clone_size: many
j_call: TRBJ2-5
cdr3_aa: CASSLMPTTGTQYF
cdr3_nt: TGCGCCAGCAGCTTGATGCCGACGACCGGGACCCAGTACTTC

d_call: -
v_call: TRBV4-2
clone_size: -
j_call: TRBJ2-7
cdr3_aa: CASSTTSYEQYF
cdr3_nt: TGTGCCAGCAGCACCACTAGCTACGAGCAGTACTTC

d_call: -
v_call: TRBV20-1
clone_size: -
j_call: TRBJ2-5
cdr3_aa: CSASPGSEETQHF
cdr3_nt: TGCAGTGCTAGCCCGGGTAGTGAAGAGACCCAGCACTTC

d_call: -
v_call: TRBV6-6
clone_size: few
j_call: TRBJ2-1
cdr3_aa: CASVLGGYNEQFF
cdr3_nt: TGTGCCAGCGTGCTGGGGGGCTACAATGAGCAGTTCTTC

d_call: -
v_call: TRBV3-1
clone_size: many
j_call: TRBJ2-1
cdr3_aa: CASSSLGANEQFF
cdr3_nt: TGTGCCAGCAGCTCCCTGGGGGCTAATGAGCAGTTCTTC

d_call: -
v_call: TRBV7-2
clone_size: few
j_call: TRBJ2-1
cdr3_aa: CASRSPGLFLYNEQFF
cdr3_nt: TGTGCCAGCAGATCGCCGGGACTCTTCCTCTACAATGAGCAGTTCTTC

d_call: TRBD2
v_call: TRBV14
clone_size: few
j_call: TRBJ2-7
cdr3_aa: CASSPLGLAGAYEQYF
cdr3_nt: TGTGCCAGCAGTCCTCTCGGACTAGCGGGAGCCTACGAGCAGTACTTC

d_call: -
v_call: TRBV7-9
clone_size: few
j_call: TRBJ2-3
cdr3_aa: CASQGGADTQYF
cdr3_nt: TGTGCCAGCCAGGGGGGGGCAGATACGCAGTATTTT

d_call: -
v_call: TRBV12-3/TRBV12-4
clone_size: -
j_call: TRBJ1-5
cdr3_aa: CASSSRALGRNQPQHF
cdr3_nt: TGTGCCAGCAGTAGCCGGGCCCTCGGTCGCAATCAGCCCCAGCATTTT

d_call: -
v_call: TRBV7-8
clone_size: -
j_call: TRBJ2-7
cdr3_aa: CASGLRKGHTSTSGQYF
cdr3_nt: TGTGCCAGCGGCCTCCGGAAGGGACACACCTCTACGAGTGGGCAGTACTTC

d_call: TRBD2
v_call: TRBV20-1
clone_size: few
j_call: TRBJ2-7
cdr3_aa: CSARDVISGSSYEQYF
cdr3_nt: TGCAGTGCTAGAGATGTAATTAGCGGGAGCTCCTACGAGCAGTACTTC

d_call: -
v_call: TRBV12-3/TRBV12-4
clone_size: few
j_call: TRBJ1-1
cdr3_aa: CASSFWGLNTEAFF
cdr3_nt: TGTGCCAGCAGTTTTTGGGGATTGAACACTGAAGCTTTCTTT

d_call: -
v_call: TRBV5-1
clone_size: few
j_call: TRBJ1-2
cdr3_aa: CASSLGLSGLYGYTF
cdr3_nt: TGCGCCAGCAGCTTGGGGTTGTCGGGACTCTATGGCTACACCTTC

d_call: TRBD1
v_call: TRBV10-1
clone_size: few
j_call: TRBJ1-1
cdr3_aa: CASSAGTGNTEAFF
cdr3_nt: TGCGCCAGCAGTGCCGGGACAGGGAACACTGAAGCTTTCTTT